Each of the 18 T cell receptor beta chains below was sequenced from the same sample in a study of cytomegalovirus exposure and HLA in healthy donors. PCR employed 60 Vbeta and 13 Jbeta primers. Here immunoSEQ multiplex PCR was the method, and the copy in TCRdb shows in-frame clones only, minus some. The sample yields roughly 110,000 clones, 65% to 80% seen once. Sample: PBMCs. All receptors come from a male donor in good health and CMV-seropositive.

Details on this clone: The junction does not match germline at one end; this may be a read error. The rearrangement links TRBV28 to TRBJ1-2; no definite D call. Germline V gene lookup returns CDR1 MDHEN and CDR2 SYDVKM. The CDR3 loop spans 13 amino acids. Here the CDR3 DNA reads TGTGCCAGCAGTCCCCCAGCTAACTATGGCTACCCCTTC. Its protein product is CASSPPANYGYPF.

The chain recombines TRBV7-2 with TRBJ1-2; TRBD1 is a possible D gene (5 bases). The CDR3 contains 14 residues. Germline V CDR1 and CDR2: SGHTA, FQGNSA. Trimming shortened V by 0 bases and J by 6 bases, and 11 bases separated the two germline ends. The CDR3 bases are TGTGCCAGCAGCTTAGCGTTCGGCAGGGATGGCTACACCTTC. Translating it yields CASSLAFGRDGYTF.

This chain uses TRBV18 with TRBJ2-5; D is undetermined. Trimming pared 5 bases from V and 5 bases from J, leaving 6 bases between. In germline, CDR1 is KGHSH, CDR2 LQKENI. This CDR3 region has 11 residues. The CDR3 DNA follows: TGTGCCAGCTCAGGAGCGGAGACCCAGTACTTC. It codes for CASSGAETQYF.

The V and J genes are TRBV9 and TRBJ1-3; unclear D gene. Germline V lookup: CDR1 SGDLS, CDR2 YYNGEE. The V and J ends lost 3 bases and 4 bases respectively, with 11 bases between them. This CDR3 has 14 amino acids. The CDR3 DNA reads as TGTGCCAGCAGCGGGCCCCCGGGGGGAAACACCATATATTTT. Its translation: CASSGPPGGNTIYF. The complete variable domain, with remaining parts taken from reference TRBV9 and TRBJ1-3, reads DSGVTQTPKHLITATGQRVTLRCSPRSGDLSVYWYQQSLDQGLQFLIQYYNGEERAKGNILERFSAQQFPDLHSELNLSSLELGDSALYFCASSGPPGGNTIYFGEGSWLTVV.

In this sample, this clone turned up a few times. The CDR3 region has the DNA TGTGCCAGCAGCCAAGATCCAGGGGCGGGTCAGCCCCAGCATTTT. Translation gives CASSQDPGAGQPQHF. The rearrangement joins TRBV4-2 to TRBJ1-5, with a possible D match to TRBD1 (6 bases). This CDR3 has 15 residues. V gave up 0 bases and J gave up 6 bases, with 12 bases separating them. CDR1 LGHNA and CDR2 YNFKEQ come from the germline V gene.

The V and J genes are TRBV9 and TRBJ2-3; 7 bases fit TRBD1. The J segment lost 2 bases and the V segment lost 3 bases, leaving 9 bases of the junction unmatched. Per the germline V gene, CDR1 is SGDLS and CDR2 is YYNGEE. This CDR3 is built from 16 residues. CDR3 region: CASSAVGTEVTDTQYF. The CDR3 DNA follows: TGTGCCAGCAGCGCCGTCGGGACAGAGGTCACAGATACGCAGTATTTT.

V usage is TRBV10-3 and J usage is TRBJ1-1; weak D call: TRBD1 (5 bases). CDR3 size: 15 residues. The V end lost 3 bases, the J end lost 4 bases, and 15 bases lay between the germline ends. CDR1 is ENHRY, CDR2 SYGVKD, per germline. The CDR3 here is CAISDSGTGGTEAFF. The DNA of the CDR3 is TGTGCCATCAGTGATTCGGGCACGGGGGGCACTGAAGCTTTCTTT.

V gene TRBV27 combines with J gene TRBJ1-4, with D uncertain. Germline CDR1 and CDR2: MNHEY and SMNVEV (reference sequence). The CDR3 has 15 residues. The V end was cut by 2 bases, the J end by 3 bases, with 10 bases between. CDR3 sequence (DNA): TGTGCCAGCAGTTTAGTCCGACAATCTAATGAAAAACTGTTTTTT. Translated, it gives CASSLVRQSNEKLFF.

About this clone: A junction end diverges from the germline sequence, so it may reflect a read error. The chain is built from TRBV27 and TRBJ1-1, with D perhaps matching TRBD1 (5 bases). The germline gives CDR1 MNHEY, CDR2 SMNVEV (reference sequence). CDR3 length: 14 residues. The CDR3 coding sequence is TGTGCCAGCAGGTTCGACAGCTTGAACCCTGAAGCTTTCTTT. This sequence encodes CASRFDSLNPEAFF.

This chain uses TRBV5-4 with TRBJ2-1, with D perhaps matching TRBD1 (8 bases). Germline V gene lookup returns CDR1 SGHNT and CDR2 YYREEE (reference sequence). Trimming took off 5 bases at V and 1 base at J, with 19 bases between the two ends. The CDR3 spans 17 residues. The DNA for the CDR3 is TGTGCCAGCAGTCCGACAGGGGAGGGCTTTTCCTACAATGAGCAGTTCTTC. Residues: CASSPTGEGFSYNEQFF.

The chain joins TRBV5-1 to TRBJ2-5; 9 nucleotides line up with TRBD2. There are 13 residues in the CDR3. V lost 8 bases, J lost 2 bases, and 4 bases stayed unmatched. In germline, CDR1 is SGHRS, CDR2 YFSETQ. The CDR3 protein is CASIGLAQETQYF. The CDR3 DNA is TGCGCCAGTATAGGACTAGCGCAAGAGACCCAGTACTTC.

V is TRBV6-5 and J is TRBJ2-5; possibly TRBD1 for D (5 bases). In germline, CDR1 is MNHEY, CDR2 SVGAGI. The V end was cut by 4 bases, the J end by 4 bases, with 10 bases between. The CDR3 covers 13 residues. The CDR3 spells CASSLARGETQYF. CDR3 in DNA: TGTGCCAGCAGTTTGGCAAGGGGAGAGACCCAGTACTTC.

This chain's CDR3 is CASSRDTGNYGYTF. In nucleotides, the CDR3 is TGTGCCAGCAGCCGAGATACAGGTAACTATGGCTACACCTTC. The gene calls are TRBV4-2 and TRBJ1-2, with D possibly TRBD1 on 5 matching bases. V was trimmed by 4 bases and J by 1 base, leaving 10 bases between them. The germline V gene has CDR1 LGHNA and CDR2 YNFKEQ. This CDR3 comprises 14 residues.

For the CDR3, the DNA is TGTGCCAGCAGCTTAGAGATAGGGCTCGGGGACAGGGGCAGGGACTATGGCTACACCTTC. Protein product: CASSLEIGLGDRGRDYGYTF. This sequence joins TRBV7-6 and TRBJ1-2; 10 bases agree with TRBD1. J gave up 3 bases and V 1 base, and 17 bases lay outside the gene matches. Germline V CDR1 and CDR2: SGHVS, FNYEAQ. The CDR3 spans 20 residues.

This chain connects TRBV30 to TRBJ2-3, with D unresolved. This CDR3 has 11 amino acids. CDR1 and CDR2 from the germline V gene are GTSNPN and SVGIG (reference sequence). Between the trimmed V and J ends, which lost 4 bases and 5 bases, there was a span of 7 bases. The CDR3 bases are TGTGCCTGGACGAGAGGAGATACGCAGTATTTT. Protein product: CAWTRGDTQYF.

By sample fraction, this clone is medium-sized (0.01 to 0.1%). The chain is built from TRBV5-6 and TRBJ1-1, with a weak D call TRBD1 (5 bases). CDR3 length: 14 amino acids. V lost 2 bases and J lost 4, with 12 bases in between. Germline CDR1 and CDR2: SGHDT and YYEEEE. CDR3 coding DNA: TGTGCCAGCAGCTTCCCGCAGGGTAGCACTGAAGCTTTCTTT. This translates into CASSFPQGSTEAFF. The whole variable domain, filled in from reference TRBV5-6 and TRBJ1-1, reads DAGVTQSPTHLIKTRGQQVTLRCSPKSGHDTVSWYQQALGQGPQFIFQYYEEEERQRGNFPDRFSGHQFPNYSSELNVNALLLGDSALYLCASSFPQGSTEAFFGQGTRLTVV.

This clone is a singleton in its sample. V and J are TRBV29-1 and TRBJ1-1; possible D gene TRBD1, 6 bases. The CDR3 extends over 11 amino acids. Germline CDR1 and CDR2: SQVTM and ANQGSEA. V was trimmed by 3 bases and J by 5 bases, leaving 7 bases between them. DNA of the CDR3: TGCAGCGTTGATAGGGGGACTGAAGCTTTCTTT. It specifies CSVDRGTEAFF.

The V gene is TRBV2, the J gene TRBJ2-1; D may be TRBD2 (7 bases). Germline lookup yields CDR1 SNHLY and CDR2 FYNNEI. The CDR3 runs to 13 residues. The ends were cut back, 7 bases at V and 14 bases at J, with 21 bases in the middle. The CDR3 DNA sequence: TGTGCCAGCAAAGCGGGGAGAGGGGGTTGGGAGTTCTTC. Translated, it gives CASKAGRGGWEFF.